Below, one T cell receptor (beta chain) is given with its context. V was clipped by 3 bases and J by 7 bases; unmatched bases: 7. This CDR3 contains 15 residues. Germline lookup yields CDR1 SGHRS and CDR2 YFSETQ. The sample is drawn from a study of blood T cell repertoires in COVID-19. Study in general: Collection of acute and convalescent COVID-19 samples took place in the United States, Italy and Spain. T cells, B-cell-depleted T cells, or PBMCs supplied cDNA or gDNA.

Profiling relied on immunoSEQ multiplex PCR, and the TCRdb table lists in-frame clones only, not all of them. There are approximately 360,000 clones in the sample; more than 80% occur only once, and more than 0.95% lies in the top ten. The material sequenced was peripheral blood. V gene TRBV5-1 combines with J gene TRBJ2-2; TRBD1 matches 9 bases. The source is a man between 35 and 55 years old with acute or convalescent COVID-19. The CDR3 reads CASSWGQGEGGELFF. The CDR3 DNA follows: TGCGCCAGCAGCTGGGGACAGGGTGAAGGCGGGGAGCTGTTTTTT.